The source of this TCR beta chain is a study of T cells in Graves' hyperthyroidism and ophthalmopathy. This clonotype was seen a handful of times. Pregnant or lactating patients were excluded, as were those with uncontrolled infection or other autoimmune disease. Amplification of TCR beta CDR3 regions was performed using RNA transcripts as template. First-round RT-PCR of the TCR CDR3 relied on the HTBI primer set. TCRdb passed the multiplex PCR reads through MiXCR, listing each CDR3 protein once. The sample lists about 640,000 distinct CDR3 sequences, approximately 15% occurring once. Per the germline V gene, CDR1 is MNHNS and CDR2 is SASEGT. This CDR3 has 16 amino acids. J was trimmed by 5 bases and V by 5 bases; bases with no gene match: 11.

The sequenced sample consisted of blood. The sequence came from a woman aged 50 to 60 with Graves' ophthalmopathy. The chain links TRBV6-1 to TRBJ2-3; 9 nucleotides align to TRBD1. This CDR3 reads CASSSTGTGILDTQYF. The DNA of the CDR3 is TGTGCCAGCAGTTCCACCGGGACAGGGATATTAGATACGCAGTATTTT.